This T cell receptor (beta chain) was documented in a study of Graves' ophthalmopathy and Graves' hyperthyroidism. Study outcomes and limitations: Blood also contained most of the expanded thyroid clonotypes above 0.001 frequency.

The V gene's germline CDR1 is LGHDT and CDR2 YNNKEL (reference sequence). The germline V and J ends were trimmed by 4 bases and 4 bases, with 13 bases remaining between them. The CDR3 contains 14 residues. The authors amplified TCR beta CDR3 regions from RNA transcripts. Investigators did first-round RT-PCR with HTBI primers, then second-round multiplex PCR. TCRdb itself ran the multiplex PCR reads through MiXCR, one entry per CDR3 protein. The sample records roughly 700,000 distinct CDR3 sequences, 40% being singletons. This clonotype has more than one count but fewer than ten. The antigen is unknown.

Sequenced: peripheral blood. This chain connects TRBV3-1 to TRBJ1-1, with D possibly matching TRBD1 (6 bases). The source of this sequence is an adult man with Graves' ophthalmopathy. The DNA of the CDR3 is TGTGCCAGCAGCCGTACACAGGGAACCACTGAAGCTTTCTTT. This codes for CASSRTQGTTEAFF.